Listed below are T cell receptor beta chains from one sample, sequenced in a study of blood T cell repertoires in COVID-19. Assay used: immunoSEQ multiplex PCR; TCRdb lists only in-frame clones, some missing. The sample lists about 400,000 clones; 70% to 90% were seen once. Material for sequencing was PBMCs or T cells enriched from blood (not recorded which). Every receptor here comes from a woman between 40 and 55 years old with acute COVID-19. Both conserved end residues are part of each CDR3. D genes are given only for firm matches. Size tells how often a clone was seen (once, few, many) or the class of an expanded clone, and some rows leave it out.

TRBV6-5	TRBJ1-5	.	.	TGTGCCAGCAGTTACTCGAGTCCGGAACAGGGTAGTCCCCAGCATTTT	CASSYSSPEQGSPQHF
TRBV18	TRBJ2-7	.	TRBD1	TGTGCCAGCTCTGTGACAGGGGGCTCAGACTACGAGCAGTACTTC	CASSVTGGSDYEQYF
TRBV7-9	TRBJ2-7	.	.	TGTGCCAGCAGCTTGAACAAGAACTACGAGCAGTACTTC	CASSLNKNYEQYF
TRBV19	TRBJ1-6	.	.	TGTGCCAGTAGTATAGTCGGGTTCCTTGATTCACCCCTCCACTTT	CASSIVGFLDSPLHF
TRBV9	TRBJ2-3	.	TRBD2	TGTGCCAGCAGCCCTCGTTGGGCGGGGGGGACCACAGATACGCAGTATTTT	CASSPRWAGGTTDTQYF
TRBV15	TRBJ1-2	.	.	TGTGCCACCAGCAGGGATCCCACAGGGACCAGGGACTATGGCTACACCTTC	CATSRDPTGTRDYGYTF
TRBV29-1	TRBJ1-2	.	.	TGCAGCGTTGAGTACAGGGAATTCGTATACGATGGCTACACCTTC	CSVEYREFVYDGYTF
TRBV11-2	TRBJ1-1	.	.	TGTGCCAGCAGCTTATATTCAGGGGAGAACACTGAAGCTTTCTTT	CASSLYSGENTEAFF
TRBV5-1	TRBJ1-6	.	.	TGCGCCAGCAGCACGGGACAAACAAGTACCAATTCACCCCTCCACTTT	CASSTGQTSTNSPLHF
TRBV6-6	TRBJ1-1	once	.	TGTGCCAGCAGTTACCTAAGGGGAAGGACTGAAGCTTTCTTT	CASSYLRGRTEAFF
TRBV5-1	TRBJ1-3	.	.	TGCGCCAGCAGCTTGCGGGGAGGGGACTCTGGAAACACCATATATTTT	CASSLRGGDSGNTIYF
TRBV4-2	TRBJ1-1	.	.	TGTGCCAGCAGCCCGGCAGGCACCGAAAACACTGAAGCTTTCTTT	CASSPAGTENTEAFF
TRBV21-1	TRBJ2-7	.	.	TGTGCCAGCCGCCCTTTAAAGTGGGGGACATACTACGAGCAGTACTTC	CASRPLKWGTYYEQYF
TRBV5-4	TRBJ2-3	once	TRBD2	TGTGCCCCTTCGTCTGGGGGGGGCACAGATACGCAGTATTTT	CAPSSGGGTDTQYF
TRBV30	TRBJ2-3	.	TRBD1	TGTGCCGCTGGACAGGGGGGCACAGATACGCAGTATTTT	CAAGQGGTDTQYF
TRBV27	TRBJ2-6	.	.	TGTGCCAGCAGTTTAATCAGGGCCGGGGCCAACGTCCTGACTTTC	CASSLIRAGANVLTF
TRBV23-1	TRBJ2-7	.	TRBD1	TGCGCCAGCAGACCCAAGGACAGGTTTGGATACGAGCAGTACTTC	CASRPKDRFGYEQYF
TRBV30	TRBJ1-4	once	.	TGTGCCTGGAGTACAGGAGGGTTGGGAGAAAAACTGTTTTTT	CAWSTGGLGEKLFF
TRBV19	TRBJ2-1	.	TRBD2	TGTGCCAGTAGAACTACTAGCGGATACAATGAGCAGTTCTTC	CASRTTSGYNEQFF
TRBV27	TRBJ2-5	.	TRBD2	TGTGCCAGCAGTTCCCGTAGTCTAGCGGGGGGTGTAGAGACCCAGTACTTC	CASSSRSLAGGVETQYF
TRBV19	TRBJ2-3	.	TRBD2	TGTGCCAGTAGTCAGCCCCGGGGGGGCACAGATACGCAGTATTTT	CASSQPRGGTDTQYF